This is a list of T cell receptor beta chains from one sample in a study of pediatric ulcerative colitis. The method was immunoSEQ multiplex PCR; TCRdb's version includes in-frame clones alone and lacks a portion of them. The repertoire has 10,000 to 13,000 clones, roughly 82% of them found once; the top ten carry approximately 4%. The sequencing sample was made of gut tissue. The receptor source for this set is a girl aged 10-17 years who was a control in a study of pediatric ulcerative colitis. CDR3s include the opening cysteine and the closing phenylalanine or tryptophan. The D gene is left open where the match is weak. Part of the rows lack a size; the others show once, few, many or a class for expanded clones.

d_call	clone_size	j_call	v_call	cdr3_nt	cdr3_aa
-	-	TRBJ2-7	TRBV19	TGTGCCAGTAGTATAGATCTCTCGCCAGCCAAGATCTACGAGCAGTACTTC	CASSIDLSPAKIYEQYF
TRBD1	-	TRBJ2-1	TRBV28	TGTGCCAGCAGTTCCAACGCCGGGACAGGGTTTTTAATTGGGCAGTTCTTC	CASSSNAGTGFLIGQFF
TRBD1	once	TRBJ2-3	TRBV7-2	TGTGCCAGCAGCTCCAGACAGGGGGCGGGGTCAGATACGCAGTATTTT	CASSSRQGAGSDTQYF
-	-	TRBJ1-2	TRBV27	TGTGCCAGCAGTTTATCTGCACGCATCTCGGGCTACACCTTC	CASSLSARISGYTF
-	-	TRBJ1-5	TRBV6-5	TGTGCCAGCAGTTACTCGTTACCTGGGAACAATCAGCCCCAGCATTTT	CASSYSLPGNNQPQHF
-	-	TRBJ2-7	TRBV6-1	TGTGCCAGCAGTGAAGTTCGCGGACTCTACGAGCAGTACTTC	CASSEVRGLYEQYF
-	-	TRBJ1-1	TRBV4-1	TGCGCCAGCAGCCAATTACCCGCGATGTCAAGCTACACTGAAGCTTTCTTT	CASSQLPAMSSYTEAFF
TRBD1	-	TRBJ1-2	TRBV18	TGTGCCAGCTCACCGGGACAGCGGACCGGCTACACCTTC	CASSPGQRTGYTF
TRBD2	once	TRBJ2-3	TRBV5-8	TGTGCCAGCAGCTTGGGACTAGCGGGAGGGACAGATACGCAGTATTTT	CASSLGLAGGTDTQYF
TRBD2	-	TRBJ2-5	TRBV11-2	TGTGCCAGCAGCTTAGCTAGCGGGAGTGCTGAGACCCAGTACTTC	CASSLASGSAETQYF
TRBD2	once	TRBJ2-5	TRBV13	TGTGCCAGCACCCCTCGGGGGGGCTCGGGACTAGCGGGGTTCCAAGAGACCCAGTACTTC	CASTPRGGSGLAGFQETQYF
-	few	TRBJ1-1	TRBV6-6	TGTGCCAGCAGTTACTTCAGGGGAGACACTGAAGCTTTCTTT	CASSYFRGDTEAFF
TRBD2	-	TRBJ2-7	TRBV7-9	TGTGCCAGCAGCTTAGGCGGGGGACTAGCGGCCGAGCAGTACTTC	CASSLGGGLAAEQYF
-	-	TRBJ2-1	TRBV11-3	TGTGCCAGCAGCCAAAACAATGAGCAGTTCTTC	CASSQNNEQFF
-	-	TRBJ2-3	TRBV19	TGTGCCAGTAGTATAGAGGGGGATACGCAGTATTTT	CASSIEGDTQYF
-	-	TRBJ2-3	TRBV29-1	TGCAGCGTTGAGGGGGGTCTAACGAGCACAGATACGCAGTATTTT	CSVEGGLTSTDTQYF
-	-	TRBJ1-2	TRBV5-1	TGCGCCAGCAGCTCAGCGAACAGGGCGAGAGGCTACACCTTC	CASSSANRARGYTF
-	-	TRBJ1-5	TRBV30	TGTGCCTGGAGTGTGCGACAGGCGATTCAGCCCCAGCATTTT	CAWSVRQAIQPQHF
-	-	TRBJ2-2	TRBV6-5	TGTGCCAGAAAAGGCCCGGGGGACACCGGGGAGCTGTTTTTT	CARKGPGDTGELFF
-	-	TRBJ2-3	TRBV10-1	TGCGCCAGCAGTGAGTCGGGGGGTTTCACAGATACGCAGTATTTT	CASSESGGFTDTQYF
TRBD2	-	TRBJ2-1	TRBV7-8	TGTGCCAGCAGCCCGGGGACTAGATTCCCGTTCTTC	CASSPGTRFPFF
-	-	TRBJ1-2	TRBV6-1	TGTGCCAGCAGTGGGCGGCTTCAGGAGCGTTATGGCTACACCTTC	CASSGRLQERYGYTF